This paragraph covers one TCR beta chain sequence. What it binds is unknown. The sample is drawn from a study of response to subunit inactivated influenza vaccine. General observations from the study: With each seasonal influenza vaccination, the authors suggested, few new T cells are recruited.

From the RT-PCR reads, TCRdb called clonotypes with MiXCR, one entry per CDR3 protein. The data show approximately 530,000 distinct CDR3 sequences, with approximately 7.6% seen just once and about an eighth held by the top ten. The input for sequencing was PBMCs from blood, taken about 23 months after vaccination. This clonotype was obtained from a man between 50 and 75 years old who received an inactivated influenza vaccine.

The chain's CDR3 is CASSYGQGAQTQYF. In nucleotides, the CDR3 is TGTGCCAGCAGTTACGGGCAGGGGGCGCAGACCCAGTACTTC. The chain is built from TRBV6-5 and TRBJ2-5; 8 bases agree with TRBD1. The CDR3 has 14 amino acids. The germline gives CDR1 MNHEY, CDR2 SVGAGI. The V and J ends lost 2 bases and 6 bases, in that order; junction bases with no gene match: 5.